This T cell receptor (beta chain) derives from a study of blood T cell repertoires in COVID-19. Study background: Acute and convalescent COVID-19 samples came from the United States, Italy and Spain.

Original data processing: By means of reference gene primer amplification, nucleated cell counts were estimated. Clones were sequenced by immunoSEQ multiplex PCR, and TCRdb holds only the in-frame ones, with some missing. The V and J calls and clone size come from that table; D and trimming were worked out from the DNA. The table includes about 440,000 clones, roughly 91% detected once. Germline V gene data show CDR1 as SGHAT and CDR2 as FQNNGV. V shed 5 bases and J 2 bases; nucleotides not matched to a gene: 7. The CDR3 runs to 16 residues. The TCR sequence derives from a woman aged 30 to 39 with acute or convalescent COVID-19. The rearrangement links TRBV11-2 to TRBJ2-5, with 11 bases fitting TRBD2. The sample was peripheral blood. The CDR3 protein is CASSPNIAGGQETQYF. The CDR3, as DNA: TGTGCCAGCAGCCCCAATATAGCGGGGGGGCAAGAGACCCAGTACTTC.